The 4 T cell receptor beta chains below were found in one sample sequenced in a study of identical twins. TCRdb re-called the 5' RACE reads with MiXCR, one entry per CDR3 protein. The table lists roughly 770,000 distinct CDR3 sequences, around a sixth of them singletons, with around 13% in the top ten. The sample was also reused in another study, on T cells expressing NK-cell markers.

The sequencing input was PBMCs. The receptors were gathered from a woman between 18 and 29 years old in good health.

This clonotype was seen ten or more times. This chain joins TRBV7-8 and TRBJ1-2; tentatively, D is TRBD1 (6 bases). The germline V gene encodes CDR1 SGHVS and CDR2 FQNEAQ. This CDR3 comprises 13 residues. The V and J ends lost 5 bases and 4 bases respectively, with 11 bases between them. The CDR3 loop reads CASSDTGSYGYTF. The CDR3 nucleotides are TGTGCCAGCAGCGATACAGGGAGCTATGGCTACACCTTC.

This chain's CDR3 is CASSPSRTGETQYF. The CDR3 bases are TGTGCCAGCAGTCCAAGCCGGACAGGGGAGACCCAGTACTTC. This chain joins TRBV2 and TRBJ2-5; 8 bases are a match to TRBD1. The CDR3 is 14 residues long. The V gene's germline CDR1 is SNHLY and CDR2 FYNNEI. Trimming took 5 bases from V and 5 from J; bases not matched to a gene: 7.

This clonotype has a handful of counts. The chain is built from TRBV7-9 and TRBJ2-2; D ambiguous. Germline CDR1 SEHNR, CDR2 FQNEAQ (reference sequence). This CDR3 is built from 14 residues. The V and J ends lost 5 bases and 6 bases respectively, with 13 bases between them. The CDR3 region is CASSLRPGAGELFF. The CDR3, as DNA: TGTGCCAGCAGCCTTCGACCGGGCGCCGGGGAGCTGTTTTTT.

V gene TRBV5-5 combines with J gene TRBJ1-4; D is possibly TRBD1 (5 bases). Between the trimmed V and J ends, which lost 0 bases and 2 bases, there was a span of 11 bases. Germline CDR1 SGHKS, CDR2 YYEKEE (reference sequence). The CDR3 consists of 16 residues. The CDR3 region is CASSLGGAGTNEKLFF. The CDR3 DNA sequence: TGTGCCAGCAGCTTGGGGGGCGCGGGGACTAATGAAAAACTGTTTTTT.